This entry describes one T cell receptor (beta chain). The CDR3 is made up of 13 amino acids. Germline CDR1 reads SEHNR; CDR2 reads FQNEAQ (reference sequence). V lost 8 bases and J lost 4, with 14 bases in between. The sample is drawn from a study of cytomegalovirus exposure and HLA in healthy donors. With 60 Vbeta and 13 Jbeta primers, the PCR was carried out. Repertoires were generated with immunoSEQ multiplex PCR, while TCRdb's copy carries only in-frame clones and drops some. The profile shows around 99,000 clones, roughly 76% of them singletons. This TCR derives from a woman in her fifties or sixties in good health and CMV-seropositive. This chain uses TRBV7-9 with TRBJ1-2; D is undetermined. Sequencing was done on a sample of PBMCs. Here the CDR3 reads CASVPGNRYGYTF. The CDR3, as DNA: TGTGCCAGCGTACCCGGGAACCGCTATGGCTACACCTTC.